This TCR beta chain was observed in a study of human T cells and chemical hapten exposure. TCRdb re-derived calls from the RACE reads in MiXCR, one entry per CDR3 protein. The sample lists around 100,000 distinct CDR3 sequences, 11% occurring once. Germline-derived CDR1 and CDR2 are MNHEY and SVGEGT. The ends were cut back, 4 bases at V and 5 bases at J, with 12 bases in the middle. The CDR3 sequence is 14 residues long. The time point denotes: patch test 1, 2 weeks after DPC sensitization. The sample's treatment: therapeutic diphenylcyclopropenone sensitization with weekly scalp DPC. V is TRBV6-2 or TRBV6-3 and J is TRBJ2-1; the D call may be TRBD1 or TRBD2 (6 bases each). The sequence was collected from a woman between 40 and 50 years old with alopecia areata. Some clones in this sample may be carry-over from other donors' samples. The sequencing here drew on whole blood, taken in connection with sensitization to the hapten diphenylcyclopropenone (DPC). CDR3: CASSLKGGNNEQFF. The CDR3 nucleotides are TGTGCCAGCAGTTTAAAAGGGGGGAACAATGAGCAGTTCTTC.